The source of this T cell receptor (beta chain) is a study of blood T cell repertoires in COVID-19. Produced via immunoSEQ multiplex PCR; TCRdb's table is partial and in-frame only. The table records more than 95,000 clones, around 70% of them present only once. This clone was seen once. Germline V gives CDR1 SGHRS, CDR2 YFSETQ. The CDR3 is 17 residues long. Trimming at V came to 4 bases and at J to 2 bases, leaving 15 bases not matched to a gene. The chain couples TRBV5-1 to TRBJ2-7; the match to TRBD2 covers 7 bases. The sequence derives from a man aged 60 to 69 with acute or convalescent COVID-19. Sequenced material: peripheral blood. The CDR3 here is CASSGGDFGGWAYEQYF. CDR3 sequence (DNA): TGCGCCAGCAGCGGGGGGGACTTCGGTGGTTGGGCCTACGAGCAGTACTTC.